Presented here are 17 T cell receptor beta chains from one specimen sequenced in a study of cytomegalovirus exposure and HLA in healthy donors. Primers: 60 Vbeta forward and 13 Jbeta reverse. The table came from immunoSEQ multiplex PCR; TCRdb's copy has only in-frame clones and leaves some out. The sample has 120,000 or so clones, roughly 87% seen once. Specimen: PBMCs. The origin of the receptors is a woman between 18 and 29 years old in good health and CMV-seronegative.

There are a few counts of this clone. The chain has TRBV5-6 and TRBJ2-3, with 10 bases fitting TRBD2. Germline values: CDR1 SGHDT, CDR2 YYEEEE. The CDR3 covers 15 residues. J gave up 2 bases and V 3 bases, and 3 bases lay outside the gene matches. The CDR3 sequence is CASSSLAGLTDTQYF. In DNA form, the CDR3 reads TGTGCCAGCAGCTCACTAGCGGGGCTCACAGATACGCAGTATTTT. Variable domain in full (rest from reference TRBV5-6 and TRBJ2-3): DAGVTQSPTHLIKTRGQQVTLRCSPKSGHDTVSWYQQALGQGPQFIFQYYEEEERQRGNFPDRFSGHQFPNYSSELNVNALLLGDSALYLCASSSLAGLTDTQYFGPGTRLTVL.

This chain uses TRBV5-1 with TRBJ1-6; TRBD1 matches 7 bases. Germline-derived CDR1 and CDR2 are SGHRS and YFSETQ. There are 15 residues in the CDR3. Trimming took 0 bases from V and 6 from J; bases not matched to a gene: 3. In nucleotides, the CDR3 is TGCGCCAGCAGCTTGGCCAGGGGGGCTAATTCACCCCTCCACTTT. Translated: CASSLARGANSPLHF.

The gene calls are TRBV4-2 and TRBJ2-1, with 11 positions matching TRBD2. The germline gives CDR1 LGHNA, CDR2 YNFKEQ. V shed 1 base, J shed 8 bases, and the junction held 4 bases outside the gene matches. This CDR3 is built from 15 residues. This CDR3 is CASSQASGGMDEQFF. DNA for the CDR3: TGTGCCAGCAGCCAAGCTAGCGGGGGGATGGATGAGCAGTTCTTC.

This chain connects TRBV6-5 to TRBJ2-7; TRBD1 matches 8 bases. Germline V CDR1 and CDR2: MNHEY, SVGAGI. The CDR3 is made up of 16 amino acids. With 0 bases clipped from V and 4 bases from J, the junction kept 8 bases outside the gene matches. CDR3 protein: CASSYSAGTGLYEQYF. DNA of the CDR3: TGTGCCAGCAGTTACTCGGCCGGGACAGGTTTGTACGAGCAGTACTTC.

CDR3 DNA sequence: TGCGCCAGCAGTCGGACAGGCCGGGCGGCTGAAGCTTTCTTT. It yields the protein CASSRTGRAAEAFF. The chain recombines TRBV10-1 with TRBJ1-1; TRBD1 matches at 7 bases. The CDR3 length is 14 residues. V was clipped by 5 bases and J by 6 bases; unmatched bases: 9. Germline loops: CDR1 WNHNN, CDR2 SYGVQD (reference sequence).

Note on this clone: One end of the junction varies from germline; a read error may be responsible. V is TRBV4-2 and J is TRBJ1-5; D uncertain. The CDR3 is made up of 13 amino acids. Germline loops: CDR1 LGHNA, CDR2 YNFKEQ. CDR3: CASSQDVYQSQHF. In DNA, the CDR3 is TGTGCCAGCAGCCAAGATGTTTATCAGTCCCAGCATTTT.

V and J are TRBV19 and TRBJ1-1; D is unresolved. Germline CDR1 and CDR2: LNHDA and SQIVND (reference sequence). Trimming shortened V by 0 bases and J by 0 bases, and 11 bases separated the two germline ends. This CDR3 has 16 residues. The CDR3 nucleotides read TGTGCCAGTAGTATAGATCTTGAAGGAGTGAACACTGAAGCTTTCTTT. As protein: CASSIDLEGVNTEAFF.

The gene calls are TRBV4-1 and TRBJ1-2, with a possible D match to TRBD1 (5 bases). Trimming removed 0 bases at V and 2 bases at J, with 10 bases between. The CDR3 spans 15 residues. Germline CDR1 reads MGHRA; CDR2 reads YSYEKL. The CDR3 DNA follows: TGCGCCAGCAGCCAAGAAGCCAGGGTGAACTATGGCTACACCTTC. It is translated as CASSQEARVNYGYTF.

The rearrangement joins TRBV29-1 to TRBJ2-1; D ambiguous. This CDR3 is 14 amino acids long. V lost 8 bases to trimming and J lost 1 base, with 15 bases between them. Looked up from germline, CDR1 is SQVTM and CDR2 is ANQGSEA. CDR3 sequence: CSLIGERSYNEQFF. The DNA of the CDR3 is TGCAGCCTAATCGGAGAAAGGTCCTACAATGAGCAGTTCTTC.

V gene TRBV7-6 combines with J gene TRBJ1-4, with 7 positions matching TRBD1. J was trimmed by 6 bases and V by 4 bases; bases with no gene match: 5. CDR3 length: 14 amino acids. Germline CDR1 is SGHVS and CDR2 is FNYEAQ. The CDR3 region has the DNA TGTGCCAGCAGCTCGGGACAGCTATATGAAAAACTGTTTTTT. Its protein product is CASSSGQLYEKLFF.

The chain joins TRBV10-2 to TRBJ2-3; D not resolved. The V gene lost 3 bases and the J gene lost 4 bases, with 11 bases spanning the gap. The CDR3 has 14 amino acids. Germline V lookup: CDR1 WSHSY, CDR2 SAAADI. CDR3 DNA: TGCGCCAGCAGTGAAAGGTTAGCCCCAGATACGCAGTATTTT. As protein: CASSERLAPDTQYF.

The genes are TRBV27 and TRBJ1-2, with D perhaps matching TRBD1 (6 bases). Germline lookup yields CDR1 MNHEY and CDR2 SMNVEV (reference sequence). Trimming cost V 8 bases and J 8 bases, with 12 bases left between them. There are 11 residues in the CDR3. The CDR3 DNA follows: TGTGCCAGCGGAACAGGGTTAGGCTACACCTTC. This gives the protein CASGTGLGYTF.

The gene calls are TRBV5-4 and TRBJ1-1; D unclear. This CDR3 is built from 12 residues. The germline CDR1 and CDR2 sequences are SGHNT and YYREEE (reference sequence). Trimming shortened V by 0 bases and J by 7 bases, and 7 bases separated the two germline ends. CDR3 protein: CASSLEQFEAFF. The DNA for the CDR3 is TGTGCCAGCAGCTTGGAACAGTTTGAAGCTTTCTTT. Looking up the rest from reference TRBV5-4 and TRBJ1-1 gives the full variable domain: ETGVTQSPTHLIKTRGQQVTLRCSSQSGHNTVSWYQQALGQGPQFIFQYYREEENGRGNFPPRFSGLQFPNYSSELNVNALELDDSALYLCASSLEQFEAFFGQGTRLTVV.

The CDR3 sequence is CAISEWGQSYNEQFF. CDR3 in DNA: TGTGCCATCAGTGAGTGGGGGCAATCCTACAATGAGCAGTTCTTC. The gene calls are TRBV10-3 and TRBJ2-1; the D gene is possibly TRBD1 (6 bases). The V and J ends lost 1 base and 1 base respectively, with 8 bases between them. Germline V lookup: CDR1 ENHRY, CDR2 SYGVKD. There are 15 residues in the CDR3.

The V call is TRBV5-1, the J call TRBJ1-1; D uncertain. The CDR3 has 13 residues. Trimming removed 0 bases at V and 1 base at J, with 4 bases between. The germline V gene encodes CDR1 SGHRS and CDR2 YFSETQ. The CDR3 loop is CASSLDWNTEAFF. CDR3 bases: TGCGCCAGCAGCTTGGACTGGAACACTGAAGCTTTCTTT.

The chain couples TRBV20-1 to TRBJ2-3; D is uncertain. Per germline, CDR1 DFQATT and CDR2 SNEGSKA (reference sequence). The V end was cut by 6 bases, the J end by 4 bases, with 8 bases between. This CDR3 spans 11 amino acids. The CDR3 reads CSADIADTQYF. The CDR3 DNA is TGCAGTGCCGACATCGCAGATACGCAGTATTTT.

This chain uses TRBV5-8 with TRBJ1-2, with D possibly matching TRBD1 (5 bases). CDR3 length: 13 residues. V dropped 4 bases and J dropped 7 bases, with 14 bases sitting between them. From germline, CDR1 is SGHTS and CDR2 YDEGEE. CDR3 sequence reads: CASSPWGGSGYTF. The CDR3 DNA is TGTGCCAGCAGCCCTTGGGGGGGTAGTGGCTACACCTTC.